This record covers a single TCR beta chain. Antigen unknown. Profiling relied on immunoSEQ multiplex PCR, and the TCRdb table lists in-frame clones only, not all of them. Of some 15,000 clones in the sample, approximately 86% were seen once. This sample is part of a study of lymphopenia after photon versus proton radiotherapy. Study results and limitations: Larger post-nadir TCR diversity loss correlated inversely with survival in deceased patients. After the lymphocyte nadir, photon-treated repertoires showed oligoclonal expansion, especially of CD8+ Temra cells. Authors raise, but do not show, better survival with proton therapy. Proton therapy kept repertoires fairly stable, unlike photons, which gained effector/memory cells.

V lost 0 bases and J lost 6, with 12 bases in between. Germline values: CDR1 SGHTA, CDR2 FQGNSA. The CDR3 sequence is 14 residues long. The source of this sequence is a woman aged 55-70 years with cholangiocarcinoma. Some clones in this sample may be carry-over from other donors' samples. Sequenced material: peripheral blood, taken from a patient treated with proton-based radiotherapy. The genes are TRBV7-2 and TRBJ2-7; D is possibly TRBD2 (6 bases). Here the CDR3 reads CASSLARLVPEQYF. CDR3 in DNA: TGTGCCAGCAGCTTAGCCCGACTAGTTCCCGAGCAGTACTTC.